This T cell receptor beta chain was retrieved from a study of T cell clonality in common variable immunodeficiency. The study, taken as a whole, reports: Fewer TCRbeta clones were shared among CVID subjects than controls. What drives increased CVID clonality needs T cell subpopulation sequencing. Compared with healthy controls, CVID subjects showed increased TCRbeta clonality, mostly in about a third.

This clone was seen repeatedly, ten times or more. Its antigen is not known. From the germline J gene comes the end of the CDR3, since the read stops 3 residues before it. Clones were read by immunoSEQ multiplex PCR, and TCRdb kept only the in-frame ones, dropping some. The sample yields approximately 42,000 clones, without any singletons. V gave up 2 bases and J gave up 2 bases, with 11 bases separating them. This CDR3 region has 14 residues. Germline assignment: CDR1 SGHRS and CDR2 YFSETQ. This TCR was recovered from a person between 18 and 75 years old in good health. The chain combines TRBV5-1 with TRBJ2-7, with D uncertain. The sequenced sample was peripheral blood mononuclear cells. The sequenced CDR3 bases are TGCGCCAGCAGCTTCAGGCCAAGGACCTACGAG. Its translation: CASSFRPRTYE. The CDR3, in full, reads CASSFRPRTYEQYF.